The source of this T cell receptor beta chain is a study of blood T cell repertoires in COVID-19. Across the study: Material from acute and convalescent COVID-19 was sourced from the United States, Italy and Spain. From T cells, B-cell-depleted T cells, or PBMCs came the material, which was cDNA or gDNA.

As processed by the authors: The assay estimated nucleated cells by amplifying reference gene primers. Here immunoSEQ multiplex PCR was the method, and the copy in TCRdb shows in-frame clones only, minus some. For V, J and clone size, that table is used; D and trimming come from the DNA. The table shows a few hundred thousand clones, with 87% occurring only once. V shed 2 bases and J shed 4 bases, with 7 bases lying between them. CDR3 length: 13 amino acids. Germline CDR1 SGHTA, CDR2 FQGNSA. This TCR was sampled from a woman aged 18 to 35 who had recovered from COVID-19. Sequencing was carried out using peripheral blood. The chain combines TRBV7-2 with TRBJ2-3; D remains ambiguous. For the CDR3, the DNA is TGTGCCAGCAGCTTACCCCGCGCAGATACGCAGTATTTT. Its translation: CASSLPRADTQYF. Full variable domain (remainder filled in from reference TRBV7-2 and TRBJ2-3): GAGVSQSPSNKVTEKGKDVELRCDPISGHTALYWYRQSLGQGLEFLIYFQGNSAPDKSGLPSDRFSAERTGGSVSTLTIQRTQQEDSAVYLCASSLPRADTQYFGPGTRLTVL.